This T cell receptor beta chain came from a study of T cell repertoires in breast cancer (dated by TCRdb to the mid-2010s). For the study in its entirety: Samples profiled in the study came from tumors, lymph nodes and peripheral blood lymphocytes of breast cancer patients, along with peripheral blood from healthy control donors. ER+/PR+ status was present in the majority of the approximately 23 patient tumors that were analyzed for shared TCRs. The controls were nine healthy donors whose age range was similar to that of the patients. Sequencing yielded on average around 500,000 sequences per sample and approximately 9.5 reads per input cell. Because breast cancer has a low mutational burden and common mutations are rare, the study reasoned that TCRs shared between breast cancer patients would target shared antigens. Tumors and tumor-involved lymph nodes were minced and digested with Liberase and DNase, then filtered through 70-um and 40-um filters. Blood samples were separated by Ficoll, whereas tumor-free lymph nodes were processed without any enzymatic digestion.

Results and caveats for the whole study, not just this receptor: Genuine antitumor clones may have been missed because singleton TCRs were discarded and only part of each tumor was sampled. Some 17 TCR pairs were shared across seven or more patient tumors and were rarely found in control blood, which suggests possible tumor specificity. Shared TCRs were encoded by various nucleotide sequences, which suggests selection and expansion based on antigen. Emulsion RT-PCR was considered qualitative rather than quantitative, because transcript abundance and primer differences skewed the recovery of clones. Sentinel lymph nodes involved by tumor shared about fourfold more TCRs with matched tumor repertoires than tumor-free nodes did (roughly 8% versus 2%). TRBV7 predominance was observed among shared TCRs, which possibly reflected tumor recognition or mispriming bias from eight TRBV7 primers.

CDR1 and CDR2 are read off the germline V gene as SGHTA and FQGTGA. V sheds 1 base and J sheds 5 bases, leaving 24 bases between their ends. Spanning cysteine to phenylalanine, the CDR3 consists of 20 amino acids. The DNA shown is the 60-base CDR3, in frame from base 1. To analyze paired alpha-beta TCRs of CD8+ T cells, the researchers used an expanded emulsion RT-PCR method with primers covering all TCR V genes. Before emulsion RT-PCR, CD8+ T cells were isolated using a CD8 positive selection kit and then incubated overnight in around 10 IU/mL IL-2. Libraries were constructed by emulsion pairing. Unpaired genes were suppressed by a second nested PCR with blocking oligos, after which a third nested PCR added Illumina adaptors and barcodes. Each emulsion RT-PCR master mix contained roughly 4,500-270,000 T cells, with C-region, Stepout and V-region primers. The Micellula Emulsion and Purification Kit was used to make the emulsions, and Qiagen OneStep RT-PCR reagents were used for RT-PCR. Pooled libraries were sequenced with paired-end 2 x 250 reads on an Illumina MiSeq. Turning to the authors' computational methods: Read pairs were joined in Galaxy and clipped at the engineered overlap into separate alpha and beta files; unclipped reads were discarded. Alpha-beta pairs were assigned with CompleteTCR, a MiTCR-based pipeline that links chains sharing read cluster identifiers using an R script. TCR sequences observed only once, about 1-3.3%, were removed as potential sequencing errors. TCRdb reprocessed the public reads (quality trimming at Q25 with fastp, clone calling with MiXCR) and kept in-frame beta chains. Every entry covers one CDR3 protein and lists the most common genes and DNA from its rows. TCRdb, not the original authors, processed these V and J calls. The sample profile shows about 4,400 distinct CDR3 sequences; under 45% of them were found once. The ten largest clones add up to around a third of the sample.

Comment on this clonotype: Its antigen target is currently unknown. One base away there is no much larger clone; base qualities are not given.

Sequencing was carried out using CD8+ T cells. Recombination linked TRBV7-3 to TRBJ2-6; the D assignment is uncertain and may be TRBD1 or TRBD2, with 6 bases supporting each. This sequence originates from a pool of human donors with breast cancer or a healthy control (not recorded which). The DNA is TGTGCCAGCAGCTTAAAGGTGGTAGGGGGGCCACCCTCCCGGGCCAACGTCCTGACTTTC. This encodes CASSLKVVGGPPSRANVLTF.